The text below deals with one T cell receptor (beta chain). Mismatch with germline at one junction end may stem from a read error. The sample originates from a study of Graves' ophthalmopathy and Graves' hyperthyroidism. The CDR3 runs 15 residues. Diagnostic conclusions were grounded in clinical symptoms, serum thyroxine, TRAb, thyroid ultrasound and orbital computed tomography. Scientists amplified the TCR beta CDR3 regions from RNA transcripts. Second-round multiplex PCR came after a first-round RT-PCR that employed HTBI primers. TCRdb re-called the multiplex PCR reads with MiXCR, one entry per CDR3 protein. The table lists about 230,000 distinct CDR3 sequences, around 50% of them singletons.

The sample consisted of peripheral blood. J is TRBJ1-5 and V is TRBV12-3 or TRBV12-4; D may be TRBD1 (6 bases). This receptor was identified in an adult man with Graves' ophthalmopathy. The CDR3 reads CASSLLGQPDQPQHF. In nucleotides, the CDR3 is TGTGCCAGTAGTTTACTCGGACAGCCAGATCAGCCCCAGCATTTT.